The present TCR beta chain was sequenced within a study of OX40 agonist ivuxolimab in advanced cancers. Across the study: Partial responses were achieved by three patients, one with hepatocellular carcinoma and two with cutaneous melanoma.

Patients with a history of autoimmune disease or on systemic immunosuppression were excluded. Study findings and constraints: With doses of 0.1 to 3.0 mg/kg, CD4+ and CD8+ blood T cells had undergone clonal expansion by week 6. Expanded clones were, on average, more numerous among CD8+ T cells than CD4+.

Points on this clone: The antigen is unknown.

Profiling relied on immunoSEQ multiplex PCR, and the TCRdb table lists in-frame clones only, not all of them. The table has about 34,000 clones, around nine tenths seen once. V lost 2 bases to trimming and J lost 5 bases; unmatched junction nucleotides: 4. Germline V gene sequence: CDR1 MNHEY, CDR2 SMNVEV (reference sequence). The CDR3 runs to 15 residues. This material consisted of CD4+ or CD8+ T cells sorted from blood, taken in a trial of the OX40 agonist ivuxolimab. The clonotype was recovered from an adult with an advanced solid tumor such as melanoma, head and neck, liver or kidney cancer. V gene TRBV27 combines with J gene TRBJ1-5; 9 nucleotides match TRBD1. The CDR3: CASSLNGQGHQPQHF. The CDR3 DNA reads as TGTGCCAGCAGTTTAAATGGACAGGGGCATCAGCCCCAGCATTTT.